This T cell receptor beta chain was captured by sequencing in a study of CXCR3-negative and CXCR3-positive naive CD8 T cells. Study-level findings and limits: CXCR3-positive naive cells had more hydrophobic TRB CDR3s than CXCR3-negative naive cells.

Points on this clonotype: What it binds is not known.

Researchers prepared the TRB cDNA libraries using 5' RACE with UMI labels. TCRdb reprocessed the 5' RACE reads and keeps a single row for each CDR3 protein, giving no DNA. The table counts fewer than 90,000 distinct CDR3 sequences; 1.5% to 2% lies in the top ten. Definition of naive CD8+ T cells rested on a CD45RO-CCR7+CD27+CD95- profile. The CDR3 is 12 amino acids. This sequence was found in a human donor in good health. Some clones in this sample may be carry-over from other donors' samples. The V gene is TRBV12-3 or TRBV12-4, the J gene TRBJ2-3. Specimen: naive CXCR3- CD8+ T cells from blood. This sample's subset: CD45RO-CCR7+CD27+CD95- naive CD8+ T cells lacking CXCR3 (TNR3-). CDR3: CASTSPEDTQYF.